The 15 T cell receptor beta chains reported below all come from one sample, sequenced in a study of blood T cell repertoires in COVID-19. The table came from immunoSEQ multiplex PCR; TCRdb's copy has only in-frame clones and leaves some out. The sample yields 200,000 to 250,000 clones, 88% seen once. The sequenced sample consisted of peripheral blood. The source of these receptors is a woman aged 55-69 years with acute or convalescent COVID-19.

The CDR3 DNA follows: TGTGCCAGCAGTGAAAGGCCTCCCTTAGGCAATGGAGCCCAGTACTTC. This codes for CASSERPPLGNGAQYF. This chain joins TRBV2 and TRBJ2-5; no clear D. The CDR3 contains 16 residues. CDR1 is SNHLY, CDR2 FYNNEI, per germline. V dropped 2 bases and J dropped 9 bases, with 22 bases sitting between them.

V usage is TRBV7-2 and J usage is TRBJ2-3; 12 positions match TRBD2. This CDR3 is 18 amino acids long. With 5 bases clipped from V and 5 bases from J, the junction kept 14 bases outside the gene matches. CDR1 SGHTA and CDR2 FQGNSA come from the germline V gene. In DNA form, the CDR3 reads TGTGCCAGCAGCCATTCTAGCGGGAGGGCCGGGCTGGTAGATACGCAGTATTTT. It yields the protein CASSHSSGRAGLVDTQYF. Combining the CDR3 with reference TRBV7-2 and TRBJ2-3 gives the whole variable domain GAGVSQSPSNKVTEKGKDVELRCDPISGHTALYWYRQSLGQGLEFLIYFQGNSAPDKSGLPSDRFSAERTGGSVSTLTIQRTQQEDSAVYLCASSHSSGRAGLVDTQYFGPGTRLTVL.

The chain couples TRBV6-6 to TRBJ1-5, with 8 bases fitting TRBD1. CDR1 is MNHNY, CDR2 SVGAGI, per germline (reference sequence). V lost 5 bases to trimming and J lost 2 bases; unmatched junction nucleotides: 11. This CDR3 region has 17 residues. The CDR3 here is CASSRLDSGGRNQPQHF. CDR3 coding DNA: TGTGCCAGCAGTCGACTAGATTCAGGGGGCCGCAATCAGCCCCAGCATTTT.

This chain links TRBV4-3 with TRBJ1-4, with TRBD1 matching 8 bases. The germline V gene encodes CDR1 LGHNA and CDR2 YSLEER. The junction had 6 bases not matched to a gene; V was cut back by 6 bases and J by 0 bases. This CDR3 has 16 amino acids. CDR3 residues: CASSSRQGTTNEKLFF. CDR3 nucleotide sequence: TGCGCCAGCAGTTCTAGACAGGGGACAACTAATGAAAAACTGTTTTTT.

The CDR3 DNA is TGTGCCAGCAGTTTATGGGCAGAAAACATTCAGTACTTC. Protein sequence: CASSLWAENIQYF. This chain links TRBV28 with TRBJ2-4; D remains unclear. The germline CDR1 and CDR2 sequences are MDHEN and SYDVKM. The V and J ends lost 0 bases and 5 bases respectively, with 5 bases between them. This CDR3 contains 13 residues.

This clone has just a few counts. V is TRBV19 and J is TRBJ1-5; 7 bases line up with TRBD1. The CDR3 is made up of 17 amino acids. The ends lost 4 bases at V and 1 base at J; junction bases unmatched: 10. From germline, CDR1 is LNHDA and CDR2 SQIVND (reference sequence). CDR3 DNA sequence: TGTGCCAGTAGTAGGGGCCAGGGGGTTTTGAGCAATCAGCCCCAGCATTTT. This codes for CASSRGQGVLSNQPQHF.

The chain uses TRBV21-1 and TRBJ2-1; TRBD1 is the table's D call, not checked against the DNA. TRBV21-1 is flagged as a pseudogene. The CDR3 runs to 17 residues. CDR3 sequence (DNA): TGTGCCAGCAGCAAAGGGGCCCCTAAGAGCTCCTACAATGAGCAGTTCTTC. Its translation is CASSKGAPKSSYNEQFF.

The rearrangement links TRBV30 to TRBJ1-2; maybe TRBD1 (6 bases). Germline V gene lookup returns CDR1 GTSNPN and CDR2 SVGIG (reference sequence). This CDR3 is built from 14 residues. The V end lost 1 base, the J end lost 7 bases, and 16 bases lay between the germline ends. CDR3 nucleotide sequence: TGTGCCTGGAGTGACGGCAGGGGATTTGGTGGCTACACCTTC. This codes for CAWSDGRGFGGYTF.

The J gene is TRBJ2-3, the V gene TRBV2, with D unclear. Looked up from germline, CDR1 is SNHLY and CDR2 is FYNNEI. Deletions cut 7 bases from V and 6 bases from J, with 11 bases between. CDR3 length: 12 residues. CDR3 sequence reads: CASNLRSDTQYF. DNA of the CDR3: TGTGCCAGCAACTTACGGTCGGATACGCAGTATTTT.

The gene calls are TRBV5-4 and TRBJ1-6; a possible D gene is TRBD1 (5 bases). V was shortened by 5 bases and J by 6 bases, with 12 bases between the two germline ends. The CDR3 spans 14 residues. Germline assignment: CDR1 SGHNT and CDR2 YYREEE (reference sequence). Written as DNA, the CDR3 is TGTGCCAGCAGTCCCGGGGGGTCTAATTCACCCCTCCACTTT. This encodes CASSPGGSNSPLHF.

This rearrangement joins TRBV28 to TRBJ2-5; a possible D gene is TRBD2 (6 bases). Deletions cut 5 bases from V and 1 base from J, with 17 bases between. The CDR3 extends over 16 amino acids. Germline assignment: CDR1 MDHEN and CDR2 SYDVKM. The CDR3 is CASSGRLVLIQETQYF. The CDR3 nucleotides read TGTGCCAGCAGTGGTAGACTAGTCCTAATCCAAGAGACCCAGTACTTC.

The V and J genes are TRBV5-5 and TRBJ1-5; the D is unclear. V was cut by 0 bases and J by 7 bases, with 8 bases left in between. This CDR3 is built from 13 residues. Germline-derived CDR1 and CDR2 are SGHKS and YYEKEE (reference sequence). The CDR3 DNA reads TGTGCCAGCAGCTTGGCGGGTTTCCAGCCCCAGCATTTT. Translation: CASSLAGFQPQHF.

V gene TRBV6-6 combines with J gene TRBJ1-2; maybe TRBD1 (6 bases). From germline, CDR1 is MNHNY and CDR2 SVGAGI (reference sequence). Between the trimmed V and J ends, which lost 6 bases and 4 bases, there was a span of 18 bases. There are 15 residues in the CDR3. For the CDR3, the DNA is TGTGCCAGCAGAAACACAGGGCCGCCTCCCTATGGCTACACCTTC. Amino acid sequence: CASRNTGPPPYGYTF.

This chain connects TRBV5-5 to TRBJ2-3, with a tentative D call TRBD1 (6 bases). This CDR3 is 15 amino acids long. Germline V lookup: CDR1 SGHKS, CDR2 YYEKEE (reference sequence). Trimming took off 4 bases at V and 3 bases at J, with 15 bases between the two ends. The CDR3 region has the DNA TGTGCCAGCAGCCACGGGACACCCAGTACAGATACGCAGTATTTT. This encodes CASSHGTPSTDTQYF. Together with reference TRBV5-5 and TRBJ2-3, the CDR3 gives the full variable domain: DAGVTQSPTHLIKTRGQQVTLRCSPISGHKSVSWYQQVLGQGPQFIFQYYEKEERGRGNFPDRFSARQFPNYSSELNVNALLLGDSALYLCASSHGTPSTDTQYFGPGTRLTVL.

The chain combines TRBV18 with TRBJ1-1; 11 nucleotides line up with TRBD1. V dropped 2 bases and J dropped 3; count of bases not matched to a gene: 8. The V gene's germline CDR1 is KGHSH and CDR2 LQKENI. The CDR3 sequence is 17 residues long. For the CDR3, the DNA is TGTGCCAGCTCACCAACCCTCAAGGGACAGGGGGACACTGAAGCTTTCTTT. Its translation is CASSPTLKGQGDTEAFF. The whole variable domain, remainder taken from reference TRBV18 and TRBJ1-1, is NAGVMQNPRHLVRRRGQEARLRCSPMKGHSHVYWYRQLPEEGLKFMVYLQKENIIDESGMPKERFSAEFPKEGPSILRIQQVVRGDSAAYFCASSPTLKGQGDTEAFFGQGTRLTVV.